One and the same sample provided the 24 T cell receptor beta chains below, sequenced in a study of cytomegalovirus exposure and HLA in healthy donors. PCR involved 60 Vbeta and 13 Jbeta primers. The method was immunoSEQ multiplex PCR; TCRdb's version includes in-frame clones alone and lacks a portion of them. The sample shows 120,000 to 150,000 clones, approximately 73% of them seen only once. Sequencing used PBMCs. These receptors all come from a young woman in good health and CMV-seronegative.

Here the CDR3 reads CASSRLGNTGELFF. The CDR3 DNA reads as TGTGCCAGCAGTCGCCTCGGTAACACCGGGGAGCTGTTTTTT. The genes are TRBV6-1 and TRBJ2-2, with D hard to call. Germline CDR1 is MNHNS and CDR2 is SASEGT. Trimming took 5 bases from V and 2 from J, leaving 9 bases between them. CDR3 length equals 14 residues.

The chain recombines TRBV7-2 with TRBJ2-5; 9 bases fit TRBD1. The CDR3 consists of 18 residues. CDR1 and CDR2 (germline): SGHTA, FQGNSA. The V gene end was trimmed by 1 base and the J gene end by 5 bases; junction bases not matched to a gene: 14. The CDR3 region has the DNA TGTGCCAGCAGCTTAGTAGGACAGGGGACCCCTAGGTGGGAGACCCAGTACTTC. Its protein product is CASSLVGQGTPRWETQYF. Full variable domain (rest looked up from reference TRBV7-2 and TRBJ2-5): GAGVSQSPSNKVTEKGKDVELRCDPISGHTALYWYRQSLGQGLEFLIYFQGNSAPDKSGLPSDRFSAERTGGSVSTLTIQRTQQEDSAVYLCASSLVGQGTPRWETQYFGPGTRLLVL.

J is TRBJ2-5 and V is TRBV5-4; 14 bases map to TRBD2. The ends lost 3 bases at V and 7 bases at J; junction bases unmatched: 5. Germline lookup yields CDR1 SGHNT and CDR2 YYREEE (reference sequence). The CDR3 is made up of 15 amino acids. The CDR3 bases are TGTGCCAGCAGCTCGGGGACTAGCGGGAGAGGGACCCAGTACTTC. This codes for CASSSGTSGRGTQYF.

This clone was seen only once. The rearrangement joins TRBV19 to TRBJ1-4; 7 nucleotides line up with TRBD1. The trim removed 6 bases at V and 6 bases at J, leaving 4 bases unmatched. CDR1 and CDR2 (germline): LNHDA, SQIVND (reference sequence). CDR3 length: 13 residues. The CDR3 here is CASSTGVDEKLFF. In nucleotides, the CDR3 is TGTGCCAGTAGCACAGGGGTAGATGAAAAACTGTTTTTT.

This clone appeared once. V usage is TRBV4-1 and J usage is TRBJ2-1, with TRBD1 identical over 9 bases. The CDR3 covers 14 residues. Trimming at V came to 6 bases and at J to 5 bases, leaving 5 bases not matched to a gene. The germline V gene encodes CDR1 MGHRA and CDR2 YSYEKL. The CDR3 DNA sequence: TGCGCCAGCAGGGCCGGGACAGGGCACAATGAGCAGTTCTTC. Its translation is CASRAGTGHNEQFF.

The V call is TRBV27, the J call TRBJ2-3; TRBD2 might be the D (6 bases). Trimming pared 8 bases from V and 1 base from J, leaving 16 bases between. CDR3 size: 15 residues. Germline V gives CDR1 MNHEY, CDR2 SMNVEV (reference sequence). CDR3 residues: CASGTRGCCTDTQYF. The CDR3 DNA reads as TGTGCCAGCGGGACCCGGGGGTGCTGCACAGATACGCAGTATTTT.

In its sample, this clone was seen a few times. This sequence joins TRBV6-1 and TRBJ2-5; TRBD2 agrees at 12 bases. CDR1 and CDR2 (germline): MNHNS, SASEGT. The CDR3 extends over 15 amino acids. Losses at the gene ends were 5 bases for V and 5 bases for J; bases not matched to a gene: 6. CDR3 bases: TGTGCCAGCAGTCCGACTAGCGGGAGTGTGGAGACCCAGTACTTC. This sequence encodes CASSPTSGSVETQYF.

This chain links TRBV10-1 with TRBJ2-1; TRBD2 agrees at 9 bases. CDR3 length: 15 residues. Germline V CDR1 and CDR2: WNHNN, SYGVQD (reference sequence). J gave up 3 bases and V 3 bases, and 3 bases lay outside the gene matches. The CDR3 reads CASSEGLAHYNEQFF. The CDR3 DNA reads as TGCGCCAGCAGTGAAGGACTAGCGCACTACAATGAGCAGTTCTTC.

CDR3 sequence: CASRLGTVVSPLHF. The CDR3 bases are TGTGCCAGCAGATTAGGGACAGTGGTTTCACCCCTCCACTTT. The chain links TRBV28 to TRBJ1-6; TRBD1 matches 7 bases. The germline V gene encodes CDR1 MDHEN and CDR2 SYDVKM. V dropped 6 bases and J dropped 9; count of bases not matched to a gene: 8. CDR3 length: 14 residues.

The rearrangement uses TRBV11-3 and TRBJ2-7, with TRBD2 matching over 8 bases. V lost 5 bases to trimming and J lost 5 bases; unmatched junction nucleotides: 17. The V gene's germline CDR1 is SGHNT and CDR2 YENEEA. The CDR3 is made up of 17 amino acids. The CDR3, as DNA: TGTGCCAGCAGCCCGGGCGGACTAGCCGCACCCCTGCACGAGCAGTACGTC. This gives the protein CASSPGGLAAPLHEQYV.

The CDR3: CASSPRRGAGGSSEQFF. Here the CDR3 DNA reads TGTGCCAGCTCACCCCGTCGGGGAGCGGGGGGGAGTAGTGAGCAGTTCTTC. This chain joins TRBV18 and TRBJ2-1; 10 nucleotides match TRBD2. The V segment lost 3 bases and the J segment 9 bases; nucleotides outside the gene matches: 14. From germline, CDR1 is KGHSH and CDR2 LQKENI. The CDR3 runs 17 residues.

The DNA of the CDR3 is TGTGCCAGCAGCTTGGGGGAGGAGGGCTACACCTTC. Protein: CASSLGEEGYTF. This chain links TRBV5-6 with TRBJ1-2; D not resolved. The CDR3 loop spans 12 amino acids. With 0 bases removed from V and 8 bases from J, the gap between germline ends came to 8 bases. Germline assignment: CDR1 SGHDT and CDR2 YYEEEE.

The chain is built from TRBV5-4 and TRBJ2-1; 7 bases line up with TRBD2. CDR1 and CDR2 from the germline V gene are SGHNT and YYREEE (reference sequence). The V and J ends lost 4 bases and 5 bases, in that order; junction bases with no gene match: 12. The length of the CDR3 is 16 residues. CDR3 protein: CASSPPGTNPNNEQFF. CDR3 bases: TGTGCCAGCAGCCCCCCCGGGACTAACCCGAACAATGAGCAGTTCTTC. The full variable domain, completed using reference TRBV5-4 and TRBJ2-1, is ETGVTQSPTHLIKTRGQQVTLRCSSQSGHNTVSWYQQALGQGPQFIFQYYREEENGRGNFPPRFSGLQFPNYSSELNVNALELDDSALYLCASSPPGTNPNNEQFFGPGTRLTVL.

The V and J genes are TRBV6-5 and TRBJ1-4, with D perhaps matching TRBD1 (6 bases). Germline assignment: CDR1 MNHEY and CDR2 SVGAGI. Between the trimmed V and J ends, which lost 0 bases and 6 bases, there was a span of 11 bases. There are 15 residues in the CDR3. The CDR3 region is CASSYSWAGDEKLFF. In nucleotides, the CDR3 is TGTGCCAGCAGTTACTCCTGGGCAGGGGATGAAAAACTGTTTTTT.

This clone appeared a few times. V gene TRBV6-5 combines with J gene TRBJ1-1; D gene unclear. The CDR3 contains 14 residues. Germline assignment: CDR1 MNHEY and CDR2 SVGAGI. V lost 0 bases and J lost 7, with 12 bases in between. CDR3 bases: TGTGCCAGCAGTTACTCGAACCAGGCTATTGAAGCTTTCTTT. Encoded protein: CASSYSNQAIEAFF.

This chain uses TRBV19 with TRBJ1-2, with D hard to call. V dropped 7 bases and J dropped 4 bases, with 19 bases sitting between them. The CDR3 runs 15 residues. Germline V CDR1 and CDR2: LNHDA, SQIVND (reference sequence). The CDR3 loop is CASILSHREGYGYTF. CDR3 DNA sequence: TGTGCCAGTATACTGTCTCACAGAGAGGGCTATGGCTACACCTTC.

This rearrangement joins TRBV6-1 to TRBJ1-5; perhaps TRBD1 as D (6 bases). Germline assignment: CDR1 MNHNS and CDR2 SASEGT. The ends were cut back, 6 bases at V and 0 bases at J, with 12 bases in the middle. The CDR3 extends over 15 amino acids. CDR3 region: CASSRGQYSNQPQHF. The CDR3 region has the DNA TGTGCCAGCAGCCGAGGACAGTATAGCAATCAGCCCCAGCATTTT.

This sequence joins TRBV2 and TRBJ2-2; perhaps TRBD2 as D (5 bases). The length of the CDR3 is 15 residues. Germline V gene lookup returns CDR1 SNHLY and CDR2 FYNNEI. V was pared by 4 bases and J by 1 base, with 10 bases between. The CDR3, as DNA: TGTGCCAGCAGTGGAGTAGGGAGGAACACCGGGGAGCTGTTTTTT. This sequence encodes CASSGVGRNTGELFF.

The chain recombines TRBV7-2 with TRBJ2-1; 8 nucleotides line up with TRBD2. After removal of 4 bases from V and 9 bases from J, the junction contained 14 bases not matched to a gene. The CDR3 is made up of 16 amino acids. From germline, CDR1 is SGHTA and CDR2 FQGNSA. This CDR3 reads CASSSVSGATGGEQFF. The CDR3 DNA reads TGTGCCAGCAGCTCCGTTAGCGGGGCCACCGGCGGTGAGCAGTTCTTC.

There are a few counts of this clone. The rearrangement links TRBV28 to TRBJ2-7; 10 bases line up with TRBD1. V lost 2 bases and J lost 6; bases outside the gene matches: 10. The CDR3 has 16 amino acids. Germline lookup yields CDR1 MDHEN and CDR2 SYDVKM. CDR3 loop: CASSLEGTGDSGEQYF. The CDR3 DNA reads as TGTGCCAGCAGTTTAGAGGGGACAGGGGACTCCGGCGAGCAGTACTTC.

The genes are TRBV15 and TRBJ2-2; D uncertain. Per the germline V gene, CDR1 is LNHNV and CDR2 is YYDKDF (reference sequence). V lost 3 bases to trimming and J lost 0 bases, with 5 bases between them. The CDR3 extends over 14 amino acids. In nucleotides, the CDR3 is TGTGCCACCAGCAGTCGGGCGAACACCGGGGAGCTGTTTTTT. Its protein is CATSSRANTGELFF.

This sequence joins TRBV27 and TRBJ1-5; a possible D gene is TRBD1 (6 bases). This CDR3 is built from 18 residues. Between the trimmed V and J ends, which lost 5 bases and 0 bases, there was a span of 20 bases. Germline V gives CDR1 MNHEY, CDR2 SMNVEV (reference sequence). CDR3 bases: TGTGCCAGCAGTCTTGGGTTCCCGAGGGGGACTAGCAATCAGCCCCAGCATTTT. Protein: CASSLGFPRGTSNQPQHF.

This chain joins TRBV25-1 and TRBJ1-4; unclear D gene. Deletions cut 2 bases from V and 8 bases from J, with 18 bases between. This CDR3 contains 16 residues. CDR1 and CDR2 (germline): MGHDK, SYGVNS. CDR3 nucleotide sequence: TGTGCCAGCAGTGAACCAGGCTCTGGGCAGAGAGAAAAACTGTTTTTT. Protein product: CASSEPGSGQREKLFF. The variable domain in full, completed from reference TRBV25-1 and TRBJ1-4, reads EADIYQTPRYLVIGTGKKITLECSQTMGHDKMYWYQQDPGMELHLIHYSYGVNSTEKGDLSSESTVSRIRTEHFPLTLESARPSHTSQYLCASSEPGSGQREKLFFGSGTQLSVL.

This clone was counted a few times. The rearrangement joins TRBV18 to TRBJ1-6; D gene unclear. V was cut by 3 bases and J by 7 bases, with 10 bases left in between. Germline values: CDR1 KGHSH, CDR2 LQKENI. This CDR3 has 14 residues. The CDR3 spells CASSPSAENSPLHF. The CDR3 DNA reads TGTGCCAGCTCACCCTCCGCCGAGAATTCACCCCTCCACTTT.